A single sample gave rise to the 20 T cell receptor beta chains below, sequenced in a study of cytomegalovirus exposure and HLA in healthy donors. Sequencing was performed with immunoSEQ multiplex PCR; in TCRdb, only in-frame clones are kept and a portion is missing. The data show roughly 70,000 clones, 97% seen once. Input material: PBMCs. The receptors originated from a woman under 30 in good health and CMV-seropositive.

The rearrangement links TRBV7-2 to TRBJ1-2; 8 nucleotides align to TRBD1. The CDR3 extends over 15 amino acids. Germline V gene lookup returns CDR1 SGHTA and CDR2 FQGNSA. Trimming took 6 bases from V and 4 from J; bases not matched to a gene: 10. As DNA, the CDR3 is TGTGCCAGCAGTCGCCACTCAGGGGGCGGCTATGGCTACACCTTC. Protein sequence: CASSRHSGGGYGYTF. Using reference TRBV7-2 and TRBJ1-2 for the parts outside the CDR3, the full variable domain is GAGVSQSPSNKVTEKGKDVELRCDPISGHTALYWYRQSLGQGLEFLIYFQGNSAPDKSGLPSDRFSAERTGGSVSTLTIQRTQQEDSAVYLCASSRHSGGGYGYTFGSGTRLTVV.

This rearrangement joins TRBV5-6 to TRBJ2-6; D may be TRBD2 (6 bases). V gave up 4 bases and J gave up 0 bases, with 11 bases separating them. The CDR3 covers 16 residues. Germline V CDR1 and CDR2: SGHDT, YYEEEE. The chain's CDR3 is CASSAGRISGANVLTF. CDR3 in DNA: TGTGCCAGCAGCGCGGGACGGATCTCTGGGGCCAACGTCCTGACTTTC.

This chain links TRBV28 with TRBJ2-1; TRBD2 agrees at 9 bases. The germline V gene has CDR1 MDHEN and CDR2 SYDVKM. V dropped 5 bases and J dropped 2; count of bases not matched to a gene: 10. The CDR3 loop spans 17 amino acids. The DNA of the CDR3 is TGTGCCAGCAGTCCCGGAAGCGGGAGGCAACCCTACAATGAGCAGTTCTTC. It specifies CASSPGSGRQPYNEQFF.

The rearrangement joins TRBV6-5 to TRBJ1-1; D remains ambiguous. This CDR3 spans 13 amino acids. The ends were cut back, 6 bases at V and 1 base at J, with 9 bases in the middle. CDR1 and CDR2 from the germline V gene are MNHEY and SVGAGI. CDR3 bases: TGTGCCAGCAGGGACTCAGAGAACACTGAAGCTTTCTTT. Its protein is CASRDSENTEAFF.

This rearrangement joins TRBV30 to TRBJ2-2; 14 nucleotides agree with TRBD2. Germline assignment: CDR1 GTSNPN and CDR2 SVGIG (reference sequence). The CDR3 is made up of 19 amino acids. The J segment lost 6 bases and the V segment lost 0 bases, leaving 12 bases of the junction unmatched. The CDR3 nucleotides read TGTGCCTGGAGTGTACTCCCCGGGACTAGCGGGAGATATGCCGGGGAGCTGTTTTTT. This sequence encodes CAWSVLPGTSGRYAGELFF.

This chain connects TRBV27 to TRBJ1-4; maybe TRBD1 (6 bases). Germline CDR1 reads MNHEY; CDR2 reads SMNVEV (reference sequence). The CDR3 runs 13 residues. Trimming left V 6 bases short and J 8 bases short, with 13 bases between. Here the CDR3 reads CASSTGRKEKLFF. The CDR3 region has the DNA TGTGCCAGCAGCACAGGGCGAAAAGAAAAACTGTTTTTT.

V is TRBV10-3 and J is TRBJ2-3, with TRBD2 matching over 15 bases. Unmatched junction bases numbered 14, after V lost 11 bases and J lost 5 bases. Germline V gene lookup returns CDR1 ENHRY and CDR2 SYGVKD. The CDR3 contains 17 residues. The chain's CDR3 is CAVNPGLAGGRGDTQYF. The CDR3 DNA sequence: TGTGCCGTAAACCCGGGACTAGCGGGAGGCAGGGGAGATACGCAGTATTTT.

The rearrangement joins TRBV7-2 to TRBJ2-7; no reliable D call. Germline V gene lookup returns CDR1 SGHTA and CDR2 FQGNSA. V was clipped by 3 bases and J by 4 bases, with 10 bases between them. This CDR3 is built from 13 residues. Here the CDR3 DNA reads TGTGCCAGCAGCTTGTCCGTGTTTTACGAGCAGTACTTC. It codes for CASSLSVFYEQYF.

This sequence joins TRBV27 and TRBJ2-3; 11 nucleotides agree with TRBD2. CDR3 length: 15 residues. Germline lookup yields CDR1 MNHEY and CDR2 SMNVEV (reference sequence). V was pared by 5 bases and J by 5 bases, with 6 bases of the junction left unmatched. CDR3 loop: CASSGSGRALDTQYF. In DNA form, the CDR3 reads TGTGCCAGCAGTGGTAGCGGGAGGGCCTTAGATACGCAGTATTTT.

The J gene is TRBJ2-7, the V gene TRBV6-1; D possibly corresponds to TRBD2 (6 bases). The V end was cut by 7 bases, the J end by 5 bases, with 15 bases between. This CDR3 spans 13 amino acids. The germline V gene has CDR1 MNHNS and CDR2 SASEGT. CDR3 DNA: TGTGCCAGCAATTTCGGGCGGAGGGACGAGCAGTACTTC. This sequence encodes CASNFGRRDEQYF.

The J gene is TRBJ2-3, the V gene TRBV11-2; D uncertain. Trimming took off 2 bases at V and 6 bases at J, with 6 bases between the two ends. Germline CDR1 and CDR2: SGHAT and FQNNGV. This CDR3 contains 12 residues. CDR3 protein: CASSLHEDTQYF. DNA of the CDR3: TGTGCCAGCAGCTTACATGAGGATACGCAGTATTTT. The full variable domain, in which reference TRBV11-2 and TRBJ2-3 provide the parts outside the CDR3, is EAGVAQSPRYKIIEKRQSVAFWCNPISGHATLYWYQQILGQGPKLLIQFQNNGVVDDSQLPKDRFSAERLKGVDSTLKIQPAKLEDSAVYLCASSLHEDTQYFGPGTRLTVL.

The V and J genes are TRBV7-9 and TRBJ2-1; 8 bases are shared with TRBD1. The CDR3 consists of 18 residues. In germline, CDR1 is SEHNR, CDR2 FQNEAQ (reference sequence). V lost 5 bases to trimming and J lost 5 bases; unmatched junction nucleotides: 17. The CDR3 spells CASSTSPLGQGGNNEQFF. The CDR3 DNA follows: TGTGCCAGCAGCACGTCCCCTCTAGGACAGGGAGGAAACAATGAGCAGTTCTTC.

To note about this clone: Other DNA sequences in this sample translate to the same CDR3. The J gene is TRBJ1-5, the V gene TRBV29-1; D is perhaps TRBD1 (6 bases). V lost 3 bases, J lost 4 bases, and 10 bases lay in between. The CDR3 is made up of 13 amino acids. The germline gives CDR1 SQVTM, CDR2 ANQGSEA. The CDR3 loop is CSVETGSNQPQHF. Written as DNA, the CDR3 is TGCAGCGTTGAGACAGGATCAAATCAGCCCCAGCATTTT.

The chain combines TRBV28 with TRBJ2-5, with 13 bases lining up with TRBD2. Germline V gene data show CDR1 as MDHEN and CDR2 as SYDVKM. The V segment lost 5 bases and the J segment 6 bases; nucleotides outside the gene matches: 6. The CDR3 length is 15 residues. In DNA, the CDR3 is TGTGCCAGCAGTAAAACTAGCGGGAGGGCGAAGACCCAGTACTTC. It specifies CASSKTSGRAKTQYF.

The rearrangement uses TRBV16 and TRBJ1-5; weak D call: TRBD1 (5 bases). The CDR3 consists of 16 residues. The V and J ends lost 0 bases and 3 bases respectively, with 12 bases between them. Germline V lookup: CDR1 KGHSY, CDR2 FQNENV. CDR3 sequence: CASSQSITGHNQPQHF. CDR3 sequence (DNA): TGTGCCAGCAGCCAATCAATTACAGGTCACAATCAGCCCCAGCATTTT.

J is TRBJ2-7 and V is TRBV5-1; 14 bases line up with TRBD2. The germline CDR1 and CDR2 sequences are SGHRS and YFSETQ. J lost 6 bases, V lost 5 bases, and 7 bases had no gene match. The CDR3 has 15 amino acids. CDR3 DNA sequence: TGCGCCAGCAGTGGAGGACTAGCGGGAGGTTCCGAGCAGTACTTC. It translates to CASSGGLAGGSEQYF. Full variable domain (outside the CDR3, taken from reference TRBV5-1 and TRBJ2-7): KAGVTQTPRYLIKTRGQQVTLSCSPISGHRSVSWYQQTPGQGLQFLFEYFSETQRNKGNFPGRFSGRQFSNSRSEMNVSTLELGDSALYLCASSGGLAGGSEQYFGPGTRLTVT.

Only one count was recorded for this clone. The chain uses TRBV27 and TRBJ1-2; 7 positions match TRBD1. CDR1 and CDR2 from the germline V gene are MNHEY and SMNVEV (reference sequence). The ends lost 5 bases at V and 4 bases at J; junction bases unmatched: 4. The CDR3 runs to 13 residues. The CDR3 nucleotides are TGTGCCAGCAGTCCAACAGGGGCCTATGGCTACACCTTC. It specifies CASSPTGAYGYTF.

The chain carries TRBV30 and TRBJ2-3; no definite D call. The CDR3 is made up of 12 amino acids. In germline, CDR1 is GTSNPN, CDR2 SVGIG (reference sequence). Trimming removed 2 bases from V and 1 base from J, with 4 bases in between. The CDR3 loop reads CAWSPRTDTQYF. Here the CDR3 DNA reads TGTGCCTGGAGTCCTCGCACAGATACGCAGTATTTT.

The chain employs TRBV14 and TRBJ2-1; possible D gene TRBD1, 5 bases. V lost 8 bases, J lost 9 bases, and 17 bases lay in between. The V gene's germline CDR1 is SGHDN and CDR2 FVKESK. The CDR3 has 13 amino acids. The CDR3, as DNA: TGTGCCAGCGATGCCCCAGGAAGGGGTGAGCAGTTCTTC. The encoded protein is CASDAPGRGEQFF.

J is TRBJ1-1 and V is TRBV19; 8 nucleotides agree with TRBD1. Germline V gene lookup returns CDR1 LNHDA and CDR2 SQIVND (reference sequence). V lost 6 bases to trimming and J lost 5 bases; unmatched junction nucleotides: 8. The CDR3 extends over 14 amino acids. CDR3 bases: TGTGCCAGTAGACGCGGACAGGGTTTAACTGAAGCTTTCTTT. It codes for CASRRGQGLTEAFF.